What follows is one TCR beta chain and its context. There are 15 residues in the CDR3. Looked up from germline, CDR1 is SGHNT and CDR2 is YENEEA. The V end lost 5 bases, the J end lost 6 bases, and 18 bases lay between the germline ends. This specimen belongs to a study of metastatic and nonmetastatic thyroid tumors. In the study overall: Across peripheral blood and tumor or nodule tissue samples taken from malignant and benign thyroid patients, the repertoires were compared with one another.

With MiXCR, TCRdb called clones anew from the PCR reads. The sample has some 38,000 clones; over 40% are singletons. Every patient underwent thyroid surgery untreated. The sample taken for sequencing was tumor tissue. V is TRBV11-3 and J is TRBJ2-3, with D uncertain. This receptor was obtained from a male donor with papillary thyroid cancer or a benign thyroid nodule (not recorded which). Some clones in this sample may be carry-over from other donors' samples. DNA of the CDR3: TGTGCCAGCAGCCGACGTGGAGCCGGAGCGGATACGCAGTATTTT. This codes for CASSRRGAGADTQYF.